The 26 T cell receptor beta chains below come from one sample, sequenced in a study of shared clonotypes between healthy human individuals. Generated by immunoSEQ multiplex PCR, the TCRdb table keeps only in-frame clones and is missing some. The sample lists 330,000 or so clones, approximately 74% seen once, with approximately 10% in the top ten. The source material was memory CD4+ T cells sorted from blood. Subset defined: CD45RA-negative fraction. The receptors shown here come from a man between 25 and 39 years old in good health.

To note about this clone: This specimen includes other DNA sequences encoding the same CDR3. This CDR3 is CASSLRGGTGEQFF. Written as DNA, the CDR3 is TGTGCCAGCAGCCTCAGGGGAGGGACGGGTGAGCAGTTCTTC. The rearrangement links TRBV7-3 to TRBJ2-1; D may be TRBD2 (7 bases). The CDR3 is 14 residues long. Germline-derived CDR1 and CDR2 are SGHTA and FQGTGA. V gave up 5 bases and J gave up 9 bases, with 17 bases separating them.

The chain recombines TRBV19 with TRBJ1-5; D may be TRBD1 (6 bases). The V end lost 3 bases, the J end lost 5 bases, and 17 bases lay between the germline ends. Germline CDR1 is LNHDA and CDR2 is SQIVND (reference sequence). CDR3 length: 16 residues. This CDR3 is CASSMLGRGRDQPQHF. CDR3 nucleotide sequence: TGTGCCAGTAGTATGCTTGGCAGGGGCCGCGATCAGCCCCAGCATTTT.

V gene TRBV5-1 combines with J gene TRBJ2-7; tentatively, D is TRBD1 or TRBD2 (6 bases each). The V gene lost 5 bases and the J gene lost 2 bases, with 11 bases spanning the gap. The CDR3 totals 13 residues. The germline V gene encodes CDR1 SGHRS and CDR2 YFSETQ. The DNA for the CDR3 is TGCGCCAGCAGGCGGGACACCACCTACGAGCAGTACTTC. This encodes CASRRDTTYEQYF.

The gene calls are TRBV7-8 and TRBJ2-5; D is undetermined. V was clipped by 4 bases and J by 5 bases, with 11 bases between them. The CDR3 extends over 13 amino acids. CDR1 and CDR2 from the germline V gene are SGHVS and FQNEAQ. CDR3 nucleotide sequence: TGTGCCAGCAGCTCCGTAGCCTGGGAGACCCAGTACTTC. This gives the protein CASSSVAWETQYF. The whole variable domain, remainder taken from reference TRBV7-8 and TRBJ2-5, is GAGVSQSPRYKVAKRGQDVALRCDPISGHVSLFWYQQALGQGPEFLTYFQNEAQLDKSGLPSDRFFAERPEGSVSTLKIQRTQQEDSAVYLCASSSVAWETQYFGPGTRLLVL.

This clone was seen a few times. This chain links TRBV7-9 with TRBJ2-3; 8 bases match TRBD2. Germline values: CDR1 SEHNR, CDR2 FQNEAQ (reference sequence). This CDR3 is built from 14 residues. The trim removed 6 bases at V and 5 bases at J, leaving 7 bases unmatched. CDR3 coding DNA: TGTGCCAGCAGTAAGCGGGAGTTGAAAGATACGCAGTATTTT. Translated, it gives CASSKRELKDTQYF.

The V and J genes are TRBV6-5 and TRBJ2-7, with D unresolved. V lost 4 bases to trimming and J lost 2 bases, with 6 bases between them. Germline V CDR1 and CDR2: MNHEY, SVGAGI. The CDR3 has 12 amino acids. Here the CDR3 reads CASSSSTYEQYF. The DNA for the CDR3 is TGTGCCAGCAGTTCGAGTACCTACGAGCAGTACTTC.

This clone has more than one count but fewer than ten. This CDR3 is CASSLRGGRRRTDTQYF. CDR3 bases: TGTGCCAGCAGCTTACGTGGGGGGCGAAGGAGAACAGATACGCAGTATTTT. The chain combines TRBV7-9 with TRBJ2-3, with D possibly being TRBD1 or TRBD2 (6 bases each). CDR1 and CDR2 from the germline V gene are SEHNR and FQNEAQ (reference sequence). Trimming shortened V by 2 bases and J by 3 bases, and 18 bases separated the two germline ends. CDR3 length: 17 residues.

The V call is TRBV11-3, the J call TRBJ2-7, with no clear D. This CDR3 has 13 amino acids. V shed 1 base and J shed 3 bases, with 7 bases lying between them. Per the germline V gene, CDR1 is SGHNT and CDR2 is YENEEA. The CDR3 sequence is CASSLGPGYEQYF. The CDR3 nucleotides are TGTGCCAGCAGCTTAGGCCCAGGCTACGAGCAGTACTTC.

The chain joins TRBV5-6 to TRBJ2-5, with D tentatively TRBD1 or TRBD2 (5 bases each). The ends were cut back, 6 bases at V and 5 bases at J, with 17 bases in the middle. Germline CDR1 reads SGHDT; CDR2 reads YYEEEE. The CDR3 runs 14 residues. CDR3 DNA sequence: TGTGCCAGCACGCCGCGATCCTGGGGGGAGACCCAGTACTTC. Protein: CASTPRSWGETQYF. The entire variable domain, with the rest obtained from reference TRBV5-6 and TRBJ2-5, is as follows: DAGVTQSPTHLIKTRGQQVTLRCSPKSGHDTVSWYQQALGQGPQFIFQYYEEEERQRGNFPDRFSGHQFPNYSSELNVNALLLGDSALYLCASTPRSWGETQYFGPGTRLLVL.

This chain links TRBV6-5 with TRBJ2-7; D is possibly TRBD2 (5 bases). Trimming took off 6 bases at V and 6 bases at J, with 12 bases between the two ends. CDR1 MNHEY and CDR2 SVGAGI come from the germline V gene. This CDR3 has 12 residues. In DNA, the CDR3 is TGTGCCAGCAGCCGTCGGGATGCCGAGCAGTACTTC. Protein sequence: CASSRRDAEQYF.

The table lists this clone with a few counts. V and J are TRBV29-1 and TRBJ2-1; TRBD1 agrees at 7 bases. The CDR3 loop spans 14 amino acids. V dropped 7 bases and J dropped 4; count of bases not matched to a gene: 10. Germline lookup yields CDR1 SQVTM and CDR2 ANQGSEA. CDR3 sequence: CSALTGSGYNEQFF. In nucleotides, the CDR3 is TGCAGCGCCTTGACAGGGAGTGGTTACAATGAGCAGTTCTTC.

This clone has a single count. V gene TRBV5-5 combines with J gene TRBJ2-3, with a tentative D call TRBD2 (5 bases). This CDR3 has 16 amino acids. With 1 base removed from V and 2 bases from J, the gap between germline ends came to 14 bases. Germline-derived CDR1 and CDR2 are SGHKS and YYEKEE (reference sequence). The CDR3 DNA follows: TGTGCCAGCAGCTTGATCGGGATAGTCTCCACAGATACGCAGTATTTT. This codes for CASSLIGIVSTDTQYF.

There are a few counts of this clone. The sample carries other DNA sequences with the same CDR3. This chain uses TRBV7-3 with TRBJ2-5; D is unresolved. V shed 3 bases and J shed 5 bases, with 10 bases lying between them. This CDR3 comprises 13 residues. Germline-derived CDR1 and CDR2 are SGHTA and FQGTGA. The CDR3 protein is CASSLSLGETQYF. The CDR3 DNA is TGTGCCAGCAGCTTGTCCCTGGGGGAGACCCAGTACTTC.

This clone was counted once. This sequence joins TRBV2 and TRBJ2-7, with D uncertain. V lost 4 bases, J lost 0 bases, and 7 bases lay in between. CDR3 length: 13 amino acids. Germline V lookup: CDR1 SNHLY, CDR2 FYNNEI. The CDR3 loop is CASSGSHSYEQYF. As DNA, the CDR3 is TGTGCCAGCAGTGGGAGTCACTCCTACGAGCAGTACTTC.

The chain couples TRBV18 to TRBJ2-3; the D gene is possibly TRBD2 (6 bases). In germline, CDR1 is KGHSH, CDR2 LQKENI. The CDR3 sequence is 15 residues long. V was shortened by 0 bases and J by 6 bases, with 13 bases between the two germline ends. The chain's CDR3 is CASSPPSSRGDTQYF. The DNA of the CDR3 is TGTGCCAGCTCACCACCCTCGAGTCGGGGGGATACGCAGTATTTT.

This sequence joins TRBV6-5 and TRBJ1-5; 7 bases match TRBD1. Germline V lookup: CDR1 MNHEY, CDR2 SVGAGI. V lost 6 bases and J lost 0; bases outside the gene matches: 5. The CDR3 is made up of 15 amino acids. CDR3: CASRRDRGSNQPQHF. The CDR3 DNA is TGTGCCAGCAGGCGGGACAGAGGTAGCAATCAGCCCCAGCATTTT.

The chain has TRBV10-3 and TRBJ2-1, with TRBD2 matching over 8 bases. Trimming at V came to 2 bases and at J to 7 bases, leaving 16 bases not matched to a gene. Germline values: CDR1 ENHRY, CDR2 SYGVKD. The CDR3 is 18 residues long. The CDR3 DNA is TGTGCCATCAGTGAGCCTTCCCTTGCCAGCGGGGGATCTAATGAGCAGTTCTTC. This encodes CAISEPSLASGGSNEQFF.

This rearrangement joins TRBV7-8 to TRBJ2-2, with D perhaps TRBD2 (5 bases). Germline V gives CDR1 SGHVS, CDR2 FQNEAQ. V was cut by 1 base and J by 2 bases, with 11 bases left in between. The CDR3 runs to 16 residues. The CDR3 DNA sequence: TGTGCCAGCAGCTTAGAAATCCTAGCCAACACCGGGGAGCTGTTTTTT. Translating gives CASSLEILANTGELFF.

CDR3 protein: CASRSTNGDTDTQYF. The CDR3 nucleotides are TGTGCCAGCAGATCAACAAACGGGGACACAGATACGCAGTATTTT. The V call is TRBV6-4, the J call TRBJ2-3; the D gene is possibly TRBD2 (5 bases). The germline gives CDR1 MRHNA, CDR2 SNTAGT. The CDR3 loop spans 15 amino acids. V lost 6 bases and J 2 bases, leaving 15 bases between the germline ends.

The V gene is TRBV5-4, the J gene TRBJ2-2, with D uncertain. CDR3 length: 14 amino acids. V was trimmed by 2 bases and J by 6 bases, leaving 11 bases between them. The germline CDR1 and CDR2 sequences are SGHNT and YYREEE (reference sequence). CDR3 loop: CASSFSNLAGELFF. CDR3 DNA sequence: TGTGCCAGCAGCTTTAGCAATCTCGCCGGGGAGCTGTTTTTT. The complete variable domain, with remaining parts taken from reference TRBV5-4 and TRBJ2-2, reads ETGVTQSPTHLIKTRGQQVTLRCSSQSGHNTVSWYQQALGQGPQFIFQYYREEENGRGNFPPRFSGLQFPNYSSELNVNALELDDSALYLCASSFSNLAGELFFGEGSRLTVL.

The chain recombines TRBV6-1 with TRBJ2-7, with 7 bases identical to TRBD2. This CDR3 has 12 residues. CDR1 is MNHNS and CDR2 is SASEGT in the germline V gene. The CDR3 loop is CASSDLGRSARV. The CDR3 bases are TGTGCCAGCAGTGACCTCGGGAGGTCGGCACGGGTC.

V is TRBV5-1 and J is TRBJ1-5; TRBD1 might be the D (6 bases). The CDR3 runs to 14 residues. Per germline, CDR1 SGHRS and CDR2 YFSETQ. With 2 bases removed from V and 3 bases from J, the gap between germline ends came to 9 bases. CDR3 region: CASSFGGLNQPQHF. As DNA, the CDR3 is TGCGCCAGCAGCTTTGGGGGGCTCAATCAGCCCCAGCATTTT.

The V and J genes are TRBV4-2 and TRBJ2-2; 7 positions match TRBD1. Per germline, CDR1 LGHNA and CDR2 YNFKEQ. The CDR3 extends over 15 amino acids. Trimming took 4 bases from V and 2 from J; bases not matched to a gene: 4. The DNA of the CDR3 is TGTGCCAGCAGCCTCGGGACAGCTAACACCGGGGAGCTGTTTTTT. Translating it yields CASSLGTANTGELFF.

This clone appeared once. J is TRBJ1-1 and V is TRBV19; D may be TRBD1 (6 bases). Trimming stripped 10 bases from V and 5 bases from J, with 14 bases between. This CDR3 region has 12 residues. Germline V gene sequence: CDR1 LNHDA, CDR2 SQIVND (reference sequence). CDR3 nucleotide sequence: TGTGCCACAGCTACAGGGAGGACTGAAGCTTTCTTT. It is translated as CATATGRTEAFF.

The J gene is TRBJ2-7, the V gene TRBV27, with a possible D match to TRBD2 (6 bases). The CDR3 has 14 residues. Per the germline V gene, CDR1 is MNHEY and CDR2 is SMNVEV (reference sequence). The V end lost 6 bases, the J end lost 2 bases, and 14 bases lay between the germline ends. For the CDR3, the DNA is TGTGCCAGCAGCGCTAGCGCAGGCCCCTACGAGCAGTACTTC. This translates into CASSASAGPYEQYF.

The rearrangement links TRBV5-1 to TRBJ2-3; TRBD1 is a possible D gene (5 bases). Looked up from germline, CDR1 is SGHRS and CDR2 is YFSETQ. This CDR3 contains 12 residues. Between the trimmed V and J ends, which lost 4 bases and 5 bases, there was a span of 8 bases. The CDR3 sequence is CASSIREDTQYF. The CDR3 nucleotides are TGCGCCAGCAGCATCAGGGAAGATACGCAGTATTTT.